The next 10 T cell receptor beta chains were all read from a single sample in a study of blood T cell repertoires in COVID-19. This table comes from immunoSEQ multiplex PCR, and its TCRdb copy is limited to in-frame clones, with some not included. Here the sample spans more than 150,000 clones, around nine tenths being singletons. Input material: peripheral blood. The receptors here all came from a man aged 40-49 years with acute or convalescent COVID-19.

The V and J genes are TRBV4-2 and TRBJ2-1; 8 bases are shared with TRBD2. The CDR3 has 16 amino acids. Germline CDR1 reads LGHNA; CDR2 reads YNFKEQ. J gave up 6 bases and V 0 bases, and 7 bases lay outside the gene matches. CDR3 coding DNA: TGTGCCAGCAGCCAAGAGCCATCGGGACTAGTCAATGAGCAGTTCTTC. This encodes CASSQEPSGLVNEQFF.

The rearrangement links TRBV5-1 to TRBJ1-1; 7 positions match TRBD1. CDR1 is SGHRS and CDR2 is YFSETQ in the germline V gene. The CDR3 spans 15 residues. J was trimmed by 0 bases and V by 5 bases; bases with no gene match: 7. The CDR3 nucleotides read TGCGCCAGCAGACCTAGACAGGGTTTGAACACTGAAGCTTTCTTT. It is translated as CASRPRQGLNTEAFF. Combining the CDR3 with reference TRBV5-1 and TRBJ1-1 gives the whole variable domain KAGVTQTPRYLIKTRGQQVTLSCSPISGHRSVSWYQQTPGQGLQFLFEYFSETQRNKGNFPGRFSGRQFSNSRSEMNVSTLELGDSALYLCASRPRQGLNTEAFFGQGTRLTVV.

V usage is TRBV18 and J usage is TRBJ1-2; D is uncertain. The CDR3 has 15 amino acids. Germline loops: CDR1 KGHSH, CDR2 LQKENI. Deletions cut 6 bases from V and 4 bases from J, with 18 bases between. CDR3 in DNA: TGTGCCAGCTCGAATAAGGAGGAACGGCTCTATGGCTACACCTTC. This encodes CASSNKEERLYGYTF.

This chain connects TRBV28 to TRBJ2-3; D not resolved. Trimming took off 5 bases at V and 7 bases at J, with 7 bases between the two ends. The CDR3 is 11 amino acids. Germline V CDR1 and CDR2: MDHEN, SYDVKM. The CDR3 here is CASSLTNTQYF. CDR3 in DNA: TGTGCCAGCAGTCTCACTAATACGCAGTATTTT. Full variable domain (outside the CDR3, taken from reference TRBV28 and TRBJ2-3): DVKVTQSSRYLVKRTGEKVFLECVQDMDHENMFWYRQDPGLGLRLIYFSYDVKMKEKGDIPEGYSVSREKKERFSLILESASTNQTSMYLCASSLTNTQYFGPGTRLTVL.

The CDR3: CASSLLRAYEQYF. The DNA of the CDR3 is TGTGCCAGCAGCCTTTTGCGGGCTTACGAGCAGTACTTC. The rearrangement links TRBV7-2 to TRBJ2-7, with a weak D call TRBD2 (5 bases). The germline V and J ends were trimmed by 5 bases and 4 bases, with 12 bases remaining between them. The CDR3 length is 13 residues. CDR1 and CDR2 from the germline V gene are SGHTA and FQGNSA.

The chain employs TRBV27 and TRBJ1-2, with 8 bases that match TRBD1. The germline V gene has CDR1 MNHEY and CDR2 SMNVEV (reference sequence). This CDR3 is 13 amino acids long. J gave up 7 bases and V 5 bases, and 6 bases lay outside the gene matches. The CDR3, as DNA: TGTGCCAGCAGTCCTGACGACAGGGGTGGCTACACCTTC. Its translation is CASSPDDRGGYTF.

The genes are TRBV18 and TRBJ2-5; TRBD2 matches 8 bases. The germline V gene has CDR1 KGHSH and CDR2 LQKENI. The CDR3 spans 16 residues. After removal of 1 base from V and 0 bases from J, the junction contained 4 bases not matched to a gene. DNA for the CDR3: TGTGCCAGCTCACCACTAGTAGCGGGAAACCAAGAGACCCAGTACTTC. This codes for CASSPLVAGNQETQYF.

CDR3 in amino acids: CASRLNQGYEQYF. CDR3 nucleotide sequence: TGTGCCAGCAGACTTAATCAGGGATACGAGCAGTACTTC. The rearrangement joins TRBV27 to TRBJ2-7, with D possibly TRBD1 on 5 matching bases. Between the trimmed V and J ends, which lost 6 bases and 4 bases, there was a span of 13 bases. The CDR3 spans 13 residues. Germline CDR1 and CDR2: MNHEY and SMNVEV (reference sequence).

The V and J genes are TRBV14 and TRBJ1-3; TRBD1 is a possible D gene (6 bases). Germline values: CDR1 SGHDN, CDR2 FVKESK. This CDR3 spans 13 amino acids. Trimming shortened V by 7 bases and J by 4 bases, and 11 bases separated the two germline ends. CDR3 bases: TGTGCCAGCAACCACGGACAGGGAAACACCATATATTTT. Its protein product is CASNHGQGNTIYF.

This chain connects TRBV30 to TRBJ1-2; weak D call: TRBD1 (5 bases). CDR1 is GTSNPN and CDR2 is SVGIG in the germline V gene (reference sequence). Trimming cost V 8 bases and J 8 bases, with 18 bases left between them. The CDR3 loop spans 12 amino acids. The CDR3 bases are TGTGCCCAAAGGGCGGGGACCTACGGCTACACCTTC. Protein product: CAQRAGTYGYTF. The variable domain in full, with the rest retrieved from reference TRBV30 and TRBJ1-2, is SQTIHQWPATLVQPVGSPLSLECTVEGTSNPNLYWYRQAAGRGLQLLFYSVGIGQISSEVPQNLSASRPQDRQFILSSKKLLLSDSGFYLCAQRAGTYGYTFGSGTRLTVV.